The 25 T cell receptor beta chains in this list originate from one sample, sequenced in a study of blood T cells in healthy people across ages. PCR was performed a second time for about 7 to 12 cycles using a sample-barcoded 5' primer and a J-beta primer mix. TCRdb analysed the 5' RACE reads with MiXCR anew, one entry per CDR3 protein. The sample holds some 930,000 distinct CDR3 sequences, roughly 28% seen once. These sequences were also reported in another study, on T cells of mothers and their children.

The sample taken for sequencing was blood. The receptors stem from a woman in her 40s in good health.

In this sample, this clonotype turned up many times. One junction end does not reproduce the germline sequence, and a read error may be involved. This chain joins TRBV6-2 or TRBV6-3 and TRBJ2-7; D unclear. Germline values: CDR1 MNHEY, CDR2 SVGEGT. The CDR3 spans 14 residues. The CDR3 coding sequence is TGTGCCAGCAGCTACTCATCTCTCCTGTGGGAGCAGTACTTC. Its protein product is CASSYSSLLWEQYF.

A few counts support this clonotype. This chain connects TRBV7-9 to TRBJ1-1; TRBD1 is a possible D gene (6 bases). V lost 5 bases to trimming and J lost 2 bases, with 12 bases between them. This CDR3 has 14 residues. Germline V gene sequence: CDR1 SEHNR, CDR2 FQNEAQ (reference sequence). CDR3 sequence (DNA): TGTGCCAGCAGCGGCGACAGGTTCAACACTGAAGCTTTCTTT. This sequence encodes CASSGDRFNTEAFF.

A word on this clonotype: The junction departs from the called germline gene at one end, perhaps through a read error. The chain recombines TRBV6-2 or TRBV6-3 with TRBJ2-1, with 7 bases aligning to TRBD2. The length of the CDR3 is 15 residues. The V gene's germline CDR1 is MNHEY and CDR2 SVGEGT. DNA for the CDR3: TGTGCCAGCAGTTTACTAGCGCGAGGGTACAATGAGCGGTTCTTC. Protein product: CASSLLARGYNERFF.

The table lists this clonotype with a few counts. The chain carries TRBV14 and TRBJ2-7; D not resolved. The CDR3 covers 14 residues. Germline CDR1 is SGHDN and CDR2 is FVKESK. The V gene lost 0 bases and the J gene lost 4 bases, with 10 bases spanning the gap. The chain's CDR3 is CASSQDAYGYEQYF. In DNA form, the CDR3 reads TGTGCCAGCAGCCAAGATGCGTACGGTTACGAGCAGTACTTC.

In its sample, this clonotype was seen a few times. A read error may explain this, as a much larger clone is one base away. V gene TRBV10-3 combines with J gene TRBJ2-5; 11 bases match TRBD2. J gave up 3 bases and V 8 bases, and 5 bases lay outside the gene matches. This CDR3 spans 14 amino acids. Per the germline V gene, CDR1 is ENHRY and CDR2 is SYGVKD. DNA of the CDR3: TGTGCCATCGGGGGGACTAGCGGAAAAGAGACCCAGTACTTC. This translates into CAIGGTSGKETQYF.

About this clonotype: A far larger clone is off by one base, so a read error is likely. The CDR3, as DNA: TGTGCCAGCTCCCGGGGGGGCACAGATACGCCGTATTTT. The encoded protein is CASSRGGTDTPYF. The J gene is TRBJ2-3, the V gene TRBV11-3, with 8 bases matching TRBD2. CDR3 length equals 13 residues. Germline lookup yields CDR1 SGHNT and CDR2 YENEEA.

This clonotype was detected ten times or more. The chain's CDR3 is CASSYSDMIWPQHF. CDR3 in DNA: TGTGCCAGCAGTTACTCGGACATGATTTGGCCCCAGCATTTT. The chain carries TRBV12-3 or TRBV12-4 and TRBJ1-5; maybe TRBD1 (5 bases). The CDR3 is 14 residues long. Trimming took off 4 bases at V and 9 bases at J, with 16 bases between the two ends.

This clonotype showed up many times. The chain recombines TRBV5-1 with TRBJ2-1, with 9 bases fitting TRBD2. Unmatched junction bases numbered 9, after V lost 2 bases and J lost 9 bases. CDR3 length: 15 amino acids. The germline V gene has CDR1 SGHRS and CDR2 YFSETQ. The CDR3 reads CASSLGRGGLGEQFF. The CDR3 DNA reads as TGCGCCAGCAGCTTAGGGCGGGGGGGTCTCGGTGAGCAGTTCTTC.

This clonotype was observed a handful of times. This chain connects TRBV5-1 to TRBJ2-1; D may be TRBD1 (5 bases). Trimming pared 0 bases from V and 7 bases from J, leaving 17 bases between. CDR1 is SGHRS, CDR2 YFSETQ, per germline. This CDR3 is built from 16 residues. CDR3 nucleotide sequence: TGCGCCAGCAGCTTGGCCTTCTCCCAGGGCCAAAATGAGCAGTTCTTC. This sequence encodes CASSLAFSQGQNEQFF. The entire variable domain, with the rest obtained from reference TRBV5-1 and TRBJ2-1, is as follows: KAGVTQTPRYLIKTRGQQVTLSCSPISGHRSVSWYQQTPGQGLQFLFEYFSETQRNKGNFPGRFSGRQFSNSRSEMNVSTLELGDSALYLCASSLAFSQGQNEQFFGPGTRLTVL.

This clonotype has a handful of counts. The CDR3 nucleotides read TGTGCCAGCAGGTTACTGGACAGAGGCTACGAGCAGTACTTC. Translating gives CASRLLDRGYEQYF. The chain uses TRBV28 and TRBJ2-5; D is perhaps TRBD1 (6 bases). With the DNA end fitting TRBJ2-7 better, the J assignment may be wrong. CDR1 and CDR2 from the germline V gene are MDHEN and SYDVKM. The CDR3 length is 14 residues.

This clonotype was found many times. The genes are TRBV29-1 and TRBJ2-5, with D perhaps assigned TRBD1 or TRBD2 (5 bases each). This CDR3 has 14 amino acids. Trimming shortened V by 2 bases and J by 5 bases, and 15 bases separated the two germline ends. The germline CDR1 and CDR2 sequences are SQVTM and ANQGSEA. The CDR3 loop reads CSVEKVSGQETQYF. In DNA form, the CDR3 reads TGCAGCGTTGAAAAGGTTTCGGGGCAGGAGACCCAGTACTTC.

The rearrangement links TRBV28 to TRBJ1-2; 8 nucleotides match TRBD1. CDR3 length: 16 amino acids. Looked up from germline, CDR1 is MDHEN and CDR2 is SYDVKM. J was trimmed by 5 bases and V by 5 bases; bases with no gene match: 13. CDR3 amino acids: CASSPWSGQGIYGYTF. DNA of the CDR3: TGTGCCAGCAGTCCGTGGAGCGGACAGGGTATTTATGGCTACACCTTC.

The chain has TRBV7-2 and TRBJ1-6; no clear D. This CDR3 region has 17 residues. Trimming shortened V by 2 bases and J by 4 bases, and 15 bases separated the two germline ends. Germline V CDR1 and CDR2: SGHTA, FQGNSA. The DNA for the CDR3 is TGTGCCAGCAGCTTAATGTCTTGGACCAGTTATAATTCACCCCTCCACTTT. It codes for CASSLMSWTSYNSPLHF.

This clonotype was seen many times. The CDR3 loop reads CASSLDGGGAGYTF. The CDR3, as DNA: TGCGCCAGCAGCTTGGATGGGGGCGGGGCTGGCTACACCTTC. This sequence joins TRBV5-1 and TRBJ1-2; D perhaps matches TRBD1 (6 bases). The CDR3 consists of 14 residues. Trimming pared 0 bases from V and 7 bases from J, leaving 13 bases between. Per germline, CDR1 SGHRS and CDR2 YFSETQ.

CDR3: CASSQGTSGGFSYNEQYF. In DNA form, the CDR3 reads TGTGCCAGCAGCCAGGGAACTAGCGGGGGGTTCTCCTACAATGAGCAGTACTTC. The gene calls are TRBV7-2 and TRBJ2-5, with TRBD2 matching 12 bases. Per the germline V gene, CDR1 is SGHTA and CDR2 is FQGNSA. The CDR3 length is 18 residues. J was trimmed by 11 bases and V by 5 bases; bases with no gene match: 21.

The chain joins TRBV27 to TRBJ2-3, with 13 bases lining up with TRBD2. The CDR3 is 17 amino acids. CDR1 MNHEY and CDR2 SMNVEV come from the germline V gene (reference sequence). V gave up 4 bases and J gave up 2 bases; unmatched junction bases: 6. This CDR3 is CASSSPGLAGATDTQYF. The CDR3 DNA follows: TGTGCCAGCAGTTCACCCGGACTAGCGGGGGCCACAGATACGCAGTATTTT.

This clonotype was recorded many times. The chain carries TRBV28 and TRBJ1-2; 7 bases line up with TRBD1. This CDR3 is built from 14 residues. CDR1 MDHEN and CDR2 SYDVKM come from the germline V gene. V was clipped by 6 bases and J by 4 bases; unmatched bases: 8. The CDR3 bases are TGTGCCAGCAGGCGGACAGGTCCAATCTATGGCTACACCTTC. This sequence encodes CASRRTGPIYGYTF.

J is TRBJ2-7 and V is TRBV20-1, with a tentative D call TRBD1 (5 bases). V was shortened by 1 base and J by 7 bases, with 14 bases between the two germline ends. Germline values: CDR1 DFQATT, CDR2 SNEGSKA (reference sequence). CDR3 length equals 13 residues. CDR3 in DNA: TGCAGTGCTAGAGTCCCAGGGCCCCTGGAGCAGTACTTC. Translated, it gives CSARVPGPLEQYF.

The chain uses TRBV18 and TRBJ2-3; the D gene is possibly TRBD1 (5 bases). Germline-derived CDR1 and CDR2 are KGHSH and LQKENI. V was pared by 0 bases and J by 2 bases, with 27 bases between. The CDR3 covers 21 residues. CDR3: CASSPPVLGVQGSGDTDTQYF. The CDR3 region has the DNA TGTGCCAGCTCACCACCGGTTCTTGGGGTGCAGGGCAGTGGAGACACAGATACGCAGTATTTT.

The chain uses TRBV27 and TRBJ2-6; perhaps TRBD1 as D (6 bases). Germline V lookup: CDR1 MNHEY, CDR2 SMNVEV (reference sequence). This CDR3 region has 18 residues. The V end was cut by 5 bases, the J end by 0 bases, with 17 bases between. In nucleotides, the CDR3 is TGTGCCAGCAGTACCTTGAGGGGGATTCCCTCTGGGGCCAACGTCCTGACTTTC. Translation: CASSTLRGIPSGANVLTF.

This clonotype was counted between two and nine times. Possible read error: a much larger clone is one base away. The chain joins TRBV3-1 to TRBJ1-2; 9 bases line up with TRBD1. Trimming removed 1 base from V and 4 bases from J; junction bases left unmatched: 4. This CDR3 contains 15 residues. Germline CDR1 LGHDT, CDR2 YNNKEL (reference sequence). CDR3 DNA: TGTGCCAGCAGCCAAGTAACGGGACAGGGCTATGGCTACACCTTC. It encodes CASSQVTGQGYGYTF.

This clonotype was counted only a few times. This chain links TRBV4-3 with TRBJ1-5, with TRBD1 matching over 7 bases. Germline loops: CDR1 LGHNA, CDR2 YSLEER. CDR3 size: 16 residues. V dropped 2 bases and J dropped 4; count of bases not matched to a gene: 8. The CDR3 DNA sequence: TGCGCCAGCAGCCAACAATTTGGGACAGCTAATCAGCCCCAGCATTTT. This encodes CASSQQFGTANQPQHF.

The chain is built from TRBV15 and TRBJ2-5; a possible D gene is TRBD1 (6 bases). V lost 5 bases to trimming and J lost 5 bases, with 15 bases between them. The CDR3 is 14 residues long. CDR1 and CDR2 from the germline V gene are LNHNV and YYDKDF (reference sequence). As DNA, the CDR3 is TGTGCCACCAGCGGCTACAGGGCCCGGGAGACCCAGTACTTC. This codes for CATSGYRARETQYF. The variable domain in full, completed from reference TRBV15 and TRBJ2-5, reads DAMVIQNPRYQVTQFGKPVTLSCSQTLNHNVMYWYQQKSSQAPKLLFHYYDKDFNNEADTPDNFQSRRPNTSFCFLDIRSPGLGDTAMYLCATSGYRARETQYFGPGTRLLVL.

The chain carries TRBV5-1 and TRBJ2-5; tentative D call: TRBD2 (6 bases). Between the trimmed V and J ends, which lost 3 bases and 9 bases, there was a span of 15 bases. CDR3 length: 13 residues. Germline V gene data show CDR1 as SGHRS and CDR2 as YFSETQ. As DNA, the CDR3 is TGCGCCAGCAGCTGGGAAGGTCCGGGGGCCCAGTACTTC. Translating it yields CASSWEGPGAQYF.

There are a few counts of this clonotype. V and J are TRBV2 and TRBJ1-1, with 10 nucleotides matching TRBD1. CDR1 and CDR2 from the germline V gene are SNHLY and FYNNEI. V lost 6 bases, J lost 4 bases, and 8 bases stayed unmatched. The CDR3 totals 15 residues. This chain's CDR3 is CASRERTGGGTEAFF. In DNA form, the CDR3 reads TGTGCCAGCAGGGAACGGACAGGGGGTGGCACTGAAGCTTTCTTT.